The 16 T cell receptor beta chains reported below all come from one sample, sequenced in a study of STAT5B mutations in CD4+ large granular lymphocyte leukemia. The protocol was immunoSEQ multiplex PCR, while the TCRdb copy is restricted to in-frame clones and leaves out a portion. Of about 37,000 clones listed, around nine tenths are singletons. What was sequenced was CD4+ T cells from blood buffy coats. These receptors were obtained from a human donor in good health.

V gene TRBV7-2 combines with J gene TRBJ2-7; 11 positions agree with TRBD1. Germline V gene lookup returns CDR1 SGHTA and CDR2 FQGNSA. This CDR3 contains 15 residues. Trimming took 4 bases from V and 4 from J; bases not matched to a gene: 6. The CDR3 region is CASSSRTGGLYEQYF. Here the CDR3 DNA reads TGTGCCAGCAGCTCCCGGACAGGGGGCCTTTACGAGCAGTACTTC.

The J gene is TRBJ2-6, the V gene TRBV7-8, with D possibly matching TRBD1 (5 bases). Germline CDR1 and CDR2: SGHVS and FQNEAQ. The germline V and J ends were trimmed by 5 bases and 4 bases, with 12 bases remaining between them. This CDR3 is built from 15 residues. CDR3 region: CASSPGARGANVLTF. CDR3 bases: TGTGCCAGCAGCCCTGGGGCGCGAGGGGCCAACGTCCTGACTTTC.

The CDR3 DNA reads as TGTGCCAGCGGGGGGAAGGGACTAGCGGGAGACTACGAGCAGTACTTC. Translation: CASGGKGLAGDYEQYF. The chain has TRBV27 and TRBJ2-7, with 14 bases matching TRBD2. This CDR3 is 16 amino acids long. Germline V gene sequence: CDR1 MNHEY, CDR2 SMNVEV (reference sequence). Trimming took 8 bases from V and 3 from J; bases not matched to a gene: 9.

This chain links TRBV4-3 with TRBJ2-2; D possibly corresponds to TRBD2 (6 bases). V was pared by 0 bases and J by 3 bases, with 14 bases between. There are 17 residues in the CDR3. CDR1 LGHNA and CDR2 YSLEER come from the germline V gene. CDR3 in amino acids: CASSQDWGGSYTGELFF. CDR3 DNA sequence: TGCGCCAGCAGCCAAGATTGGGGAGGATCGTACACCGGGGAGCTGTTTTTT.

The chain links TRBV7-2 to TRBJ2-5, with no clear D. V was cut by 1 base and J by 3 bases, with 12 bases left in between. The CDR3 has 15 amino acids. Per the germline V gene, CDR1 is SGHTA and CDR2 is FQGNSA. CDR3 residues: CASSLVVAPEETQYF. In DNA form, the CDR3 reads TGTGCCAGCAGCTTAGTTGTGGCGCCCGAAGAGACCCAGTACTTC.

The chain is built from TRBV7-6 and TRBJ2-3; D possibly corresponds to TRBD2 (5 bases). The CDR3 runs to 16 residues. Germline loops: CDR1 SGHVS, CDR2 FNYEAQ. V was cut by 4 bases and J by 1 base, with 15 bases left in between. The CDR3, as DNA: TGTGCCAGCAGCTCCGGACTTGCCTTTGGCACAGATACGCAGTATTTT. Translation: CASSSGLAFGTDTQYF.

The rearrangement uses TRBV28 and TRBJ2-2, with a tentative D call TRBD1 (5 bases). CDR1 MDHEN and CDR2 SYDVKM come from the germline V gene. The CDR3 runs to 15 residues. V was trimmed by 2 bases and J by 5 bases, leaving 12 bases between them. CDR3 loop: CASSLDLRVTGELFF. DNA for the CDR3: TGTGCCAGCAGTTTAGATCTCAGGGTAACCGGGGAGCTGTTTTTT.

V is TRBV29-1 and J is TRBJ2-1; 11 bases agree with TRBD2. The V and J ends lost 7 bases and 15 bases, in that order; junction bases with no gene match: 5. Germline CDR1 is SQVTM and CDR2 is ANQGSEA. This CDR3 is 10 amino acids long. CDR3 loop: CSAVGTSGFF. The DNA of the CDR3 is TGCAGCGCCGTTGGGACTAGCGGGTTCTTC.

The J gene is TRBJ1-1, the V gene TRBV19; D uncertain. The CDR3 loop spans 14 amino acids. The germline gives CDR1 LNHDA, CDR2 SQIVND (reference sequence). Trimming left V 7 bases short and J 3 bases short, with 15 bases between. The CDR3 loop reads CASKAPAADTEAFF. The CDR3 nucleotides are TGTGCCAGTAAAGCGCCGGCGGCGGACACTGAAGCTTTCTTT.

DNA of the CDR3: TGTGCCAGCAGAAAAGCGGCCAACACCGGGGAGCTGTTTTTT. It is translated as CASRKAANTGELFF. This rearrangement joins TRBV2 to TRBJ2-2, with D possibly being TRBD2 (5 bases). The CDR3 is 14 amino acids. CDR1 and CDR2 from the germline V gene are SNHLY and FYNNEI. Trimming took off 6 bases at V and 2 bases at J, with 10 bases between the two ends.

This clone was counted once. V and J are TRBV5-6 and TRBJ1-4; D is uncertain. This CDR3 comprises 15 residues. Germline V gene sequence: CDR1 SGHDT, CDR2 YYEEEE. V lost 1 base to trimming and J lost 0 bases, with 7 bases between them. The CDR3 DNA sequence: TGTGCCAGCAGCTTGTTACAGACAACTAATGAAAAACTGTTTTTT. It is translated as CASSLLQTTNEKLFF.

The chain employs TRBV4-1 and TRBJ1-1; D is undetermined. Germline CDR1 and CDR2: MGHRA and YSYEKL. CDR3 length: 16 residues. V was shortened by 0 bases and J by 0 bases, with 11 bases between the two germline ends. CDR3 loop: CASSQDRGVVNTEAFF. The CDR3 DNA sequence: TGCGCCAGCAGCCAAGATCGTGGGGTTGTGAACACTGAAGCTTTCTTT.

The gene calls are TRBV19 and TRBJ2-1, with TRBD2 matching 14 bases. Losses at the gene ends were 7 bases for V and 9 bases for J; bases not matched to a gene: 11. The germline V gene encodes CDR1 LNHDA and CDR2 SQIVND (reference sequence). The CDR3 consists of 16 residues. The CDR3 nucleotides are TGTGCCAGTACTAAGACTAGCGGGAGGGAATTCGGTGAGCAGTTCTTC. This encodes CASTKTSGREFGEQFF.

The chain has TRBV5-1 and TRBJ2-7, with 8 bases that match TRBD1. CDR1 is SGHRS and CDR2 is YFSETQ in the germline V gene. The CDR3 sequence is 15 residues long. After removal of 0 bases from V and 2 bases from J, the junction contained 4 bases not matched to a gene. The CDR3 is CASSLGQGATYEQYF. The CDR3, as DNA: TGCGCCAGCAGCTTGGGGCAGGGGGCCACCTACGAGCAGTACTTC.

This chain connects TRBV28 to TRBJ2-7; D is perhaps TRBD2 (5 bases). CDR1 and CDR2 from the germline V gene are MDHEN and SYDVKM. V lost 7 bases and J 3 bases, leaving 16 bases between the germline ends. This CDR3 spans 14 amino acids. The CDR3 bases are TGTGCCAGCACCCGGGATTTCATGATCTACGAGCAGTACTTC. It translates to CASTRDFMIYEQYF.

In this sample, this clone turned up a few times. V is TRBV7-2 and J is TRBJ1-2, with 7 bases aligning to TRBD1. Trimming removed 5 bases from V and 6 bases from J; junction bases left unmatched: 9. Looked up from germline, CDR1 is SGHTA and CDR2 is FQGNSA. There are 14 residues in the CDR3. The CDR3 spells CASSNTGTVNGYTF. In DNA form, the CDR3 reads TGTGCCAGCAGCAATACCGGGACAGTAAATGGCTACACCTTC. The whole variable domain, remainder taken from reference TRBV7-2 and TRBJ1-2, is GAGVSQSPSNKVTEKGKDVELRCDPISGHTALYWYRQSLGQGLEFLIYFQGNSAPDKSGLPSDRFSAERTGGSVSTLTIQRTQQEDSAVYLCASSNTGTVNGYTFGSGTRLTVV.